This T cell receptor beta chain stems from a study of shared clonotypes between healthy human individuals (TCRdb year 2020). General notes on the study: A couple of women and a few men aged 18 to 49 years were included in the cohort. For each donor, CD4 naive and CD4 memory were each run on three plates, CD8 naive on two plates, and CD8 memory on one plate. The study deeply sequenced blood TCR repertoires of five healthy adults to estimate repertoire size and the extent of clonotype sharing between individuals. To increase sequencing depth and limit assay-specific biases, different laboratories used diverse techniques to prepare libraries and sequence TCR repertoires. Per donor, leukapheresis produced somewhere between about 0.9 and 9 billion PBMCs.

Using the deep immunoSEQ assay, TCR CDR3 regions were amplified from genomic DNA by multiplex PCR. For each cell subset, the extracted genomic DNA was distributed evenly across all wells of several immunoSEQ 96-well plates, and each plate served as one replicate. For sorted subsets, about 220 ng of genomic DNA, equivalent to 25,000 to 35,000 T cell genomes, went into each replicate PCR. Purified libraries were measured with a Qubit 3.0 fluorometer, size-checked on a Bioanalyzer 2100, and measured again with the KAPA Library Quantification kit. Every immunoSEQ 96-well plate was sequenced on a separate single-read 150-cycle Illumina NextSeq 550 flow cell. Turning to the authors' computational methods: Because only junctional sequences without quality scores were contained in the immunoSEQ output, filtering matching that applied to full-length reads could not be performed. To assign V/J genes and CDR3, sequences were annotated against IMGT germline references using PyIR, a Python wrapper for IgBLAST v1.9. Reads were filtered out if the reads had weak V/J assignments (E-value above 1e-6), no CDR3, stop codons, out-of-frame junctions, or ambiguous translated residues. V3J clonotypes were defined by identical inferred V gene, J gene, and CDR3 amino acid sequence. The percentage overlap between two repertoires was calculated by dividing the number of shared unique clonotypes by the size of the smaller repertoire. Three approaches were used to assess repertoire richness: RTK rarefaction, the Chao1 estimator, and Recon v2.1 estimates of unobserved clonotypes. Generation probabilities were computed with OLGA for all TCRbeta clonotypes obtained by the gDNA method from a handful of donors. TCRdb obtained this table from immuneACCESS and retained in-frame rearrangements with V and J assigned. These tables miss some clones; where compared with another copy, unresolved V genes account for less than half of the shortfall, and the remainder is unexplained. The DNA was the basis for D and trimming; V, J and clone size are from that table. Counted in this sample were roughly 1,000,000 clones; about 80% of them appeared once. The biggest ten clones account for roughly 0.61% of the sample.

Healthy HIV-negative adults with no recently reported acute infections or vaccinations were included as donors. Only Caucasian adults living in Nashville, Tennessee, USA were represented among the donors. CD4+ T cells were enriched through magnetic negative selection, after which naive cells were positively selected on CD45RA and the remaining negative fraction served as the memory subset. Blood was collected by leukapheresis, and PBMCs were isolated by Ficoll-Histopaque density gradient centrifugation and then cryopreserved in liquid nitrogen vapor phase. Analytical flow cytometry was used to check the purity and quantity of every magnetically sorted T cell population. Each sorted fraction had its genomic DNA isolated and then quantified by UV absorbance on a Nanodrop 2000c. Beyond this particular receptor, the publication reports: The small number of donors limited the genetic and exposure-history diversity represented. Rarefaction of sorted-subset datasets indicated incomplete sequencing despite the large sequencing depth. Sampling was restricted to blood, and TCR repertoires in tissues likely differ from the TCR repertoires found in blood. Naive subsets generally had larger estimated clonotype richness than memory subsets did. Sharing across a handful of donors was observed for roughly 5% of naive CD4, about 4% of naive CD8, over 2% of memory CD4, and 0.4% of memory CD8 clonotypes. Compared with non-shared clonotypes, the clonotypes found in all four sorted-subset donors had higher generation probabilities. Pairwise subsampling indicated that sequencing depth was expected to affect the degree of clonotype sharing among donors.

The sample holds a few counts of this clone. Its antigen is still unknown. No much larger clonotype is one base removed from it; base qualities were not supplied. The CDR3 measures 16 amino acids from cysteine to phenylalanine. Just the 48-base CDR3 DNA is kept, in frame starting at base 1. Taken from the germline V gene (reference sequence), the CDR1 and CDR2 loops are SGHNT and YYREEE. The germline V and J ends show losses of 2 bases and 13 bases respectively, and no gene match explains 18 bases of the junction. The V and J genes are TRBV5-4 and TRBJ2-1, and TRBD2 aligns with 7 junction nucleotides. What was sequenced was memory CD4+ T cells from PBMCs. The cell subset or site tag for this specimen amounts to: CD45RA-negative fraction. The TCR was taken from a man aged 18 to 30 in good health. Some clones in this sample may be carry-over from other donors' samples. The CDR3 protein: CASSLGGRAKWRGQFF. The sequenced DNA is TGTGCCAGCAGCTTAGGAGGGAGGGCAAAATGGAGGGGCCAGTTCTTC.